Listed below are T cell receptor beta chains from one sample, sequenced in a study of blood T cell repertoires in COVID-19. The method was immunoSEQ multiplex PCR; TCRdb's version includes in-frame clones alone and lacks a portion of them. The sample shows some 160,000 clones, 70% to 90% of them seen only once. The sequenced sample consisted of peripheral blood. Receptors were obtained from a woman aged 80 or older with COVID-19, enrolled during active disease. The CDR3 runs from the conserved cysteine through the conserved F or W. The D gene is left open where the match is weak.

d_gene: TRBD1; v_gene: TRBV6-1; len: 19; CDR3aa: CASSGTLGTGELSNQPQHF
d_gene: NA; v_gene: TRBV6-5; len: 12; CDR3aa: CASKNSYYGYTF
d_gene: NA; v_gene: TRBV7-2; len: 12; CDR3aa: CASSLGALHAFF
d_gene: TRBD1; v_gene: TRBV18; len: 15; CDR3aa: CASSPFDRGQAEAFF
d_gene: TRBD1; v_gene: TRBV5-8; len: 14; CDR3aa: CASREDRGNEKLFF
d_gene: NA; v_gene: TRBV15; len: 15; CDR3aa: CATSRDLGQNSPLHF
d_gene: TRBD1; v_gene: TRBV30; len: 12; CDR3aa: CAWTSGGQPQHF
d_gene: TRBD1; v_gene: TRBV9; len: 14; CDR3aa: CASSLRQGSDTQYF
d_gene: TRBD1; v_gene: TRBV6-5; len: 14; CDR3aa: CATHRDSLAYEQYF
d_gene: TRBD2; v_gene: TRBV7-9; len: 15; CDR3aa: CASSLSAGVQETQYF
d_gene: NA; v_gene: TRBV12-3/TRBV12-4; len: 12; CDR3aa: CASSLVQGGQYF
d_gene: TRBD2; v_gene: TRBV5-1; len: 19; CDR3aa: CASSFPSQREGRGYNEQFF
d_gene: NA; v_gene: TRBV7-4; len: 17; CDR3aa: CASSLRQVSSYNSPLHF
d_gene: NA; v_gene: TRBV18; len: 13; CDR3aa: CASSLVGFYGYTF
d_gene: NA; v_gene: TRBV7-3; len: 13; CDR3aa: CASSLGADNEQFF
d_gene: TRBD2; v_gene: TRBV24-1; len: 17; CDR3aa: CATSDFQSGRALNTQYF
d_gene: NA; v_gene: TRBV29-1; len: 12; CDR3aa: CSVESGADEQYF
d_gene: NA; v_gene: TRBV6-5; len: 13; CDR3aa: CASRPTGGDGYTF
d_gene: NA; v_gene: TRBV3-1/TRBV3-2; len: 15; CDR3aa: CASSQGTQGLDTQYF
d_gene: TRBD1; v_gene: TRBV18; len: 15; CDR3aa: CASSPNRDRGYEQYF
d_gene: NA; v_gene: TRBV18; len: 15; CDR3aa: CASSPRLAGADTQYF
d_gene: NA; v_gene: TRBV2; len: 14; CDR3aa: CASNRGGGEQPQHF
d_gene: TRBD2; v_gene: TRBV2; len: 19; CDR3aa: CASSDPGLAGGPLGYEQYF
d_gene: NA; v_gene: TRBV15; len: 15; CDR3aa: CATSRDPGWTDTQYF
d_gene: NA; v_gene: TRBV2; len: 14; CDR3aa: CASTLVRDGNTIYF
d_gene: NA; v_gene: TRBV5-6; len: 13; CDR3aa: CASSLGFRDTIYF
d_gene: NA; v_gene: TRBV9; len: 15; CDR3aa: CASSVVGGFTGELFF
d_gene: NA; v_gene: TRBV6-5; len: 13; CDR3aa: CASRRDSTDTQYF
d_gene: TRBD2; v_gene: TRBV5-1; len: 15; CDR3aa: CASSLGTSGQYEQYF
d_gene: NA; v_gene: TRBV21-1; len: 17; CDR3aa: CASSNRSLAERRDTQYF
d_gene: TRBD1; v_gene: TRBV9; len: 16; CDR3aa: CASRDTGTGGTGELFF
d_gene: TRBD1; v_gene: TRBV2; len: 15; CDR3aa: CASNLAGTGQETQYF
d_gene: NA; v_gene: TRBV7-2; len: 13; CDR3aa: CASSPGGARQAFF
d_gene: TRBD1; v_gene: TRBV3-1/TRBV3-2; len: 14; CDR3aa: CASRQTGVRETQYF
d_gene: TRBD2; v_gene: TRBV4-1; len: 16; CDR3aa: CASSPRRGGLSYEQYF
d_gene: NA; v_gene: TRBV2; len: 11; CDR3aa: CASTYNTEAFF
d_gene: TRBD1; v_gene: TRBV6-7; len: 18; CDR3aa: CASSYPGTGPTSTDTQYF
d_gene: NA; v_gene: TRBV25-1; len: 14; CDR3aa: CASSEFGRGYEQYF
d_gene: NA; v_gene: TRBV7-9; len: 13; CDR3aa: CASSHGQPYGYTF
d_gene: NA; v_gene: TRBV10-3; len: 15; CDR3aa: CAISAGGVISEKLFF
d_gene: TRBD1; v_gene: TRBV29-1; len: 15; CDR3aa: CSVGKLTGERETQYF